This entry lists 3 T cell receptor beta chains sequenced from one sample in a study of immune evolution from preneoplasia to lung adenocarcinoma. Sequencing used immunoSEQ multiplex PCR; TCRdb keeps in-frame clones, though not all of them. This sample has about 26,000 clones, with around 70% found just once. The specimen was FFPE invasive lung adenocarcinoma tissue. The receptors derive from a person aged 55 to 75 with invasive lung adenocarcinoma. Some clones in this sample may be carry-over from other donors' samples.

The chain recombines TRBV9 with TRBJ2-2; D is ambiguous. Deletions cut 3 bases from V and 5 bases from J, with 5 bases between. The CDR3 contains 12 residues. Per germline, CDR1 SGDLS and CDR2 YYNGEE. Written as DNA, the CDR3 is TGTGCCAGCAGCGAGAGTACCGGGGAGCTGTTTTTT. As protein: CASSESTGELFF.

This clone was found a few times. The chain has TRBV7-2 and TRBJ2-7; 9 bases agree with TRBD1. CDR1 SGHTA and CDR2 FQGNSA come from the germline V gene. This CDR3 has 15 amino acids. V trimming: 4 bases; J trimming: 6 bases; junction bases outside the gene matches: 10. This CDR3 reads CASSSGQGRLAEQYF. The CDR3 DNA sequence: TGTGCCAGCAGCTCCGGACAGGGGAGGTTGGCCGAGCAGTACTTC.

The CDR3 coding sequence is TGTGCTAGTGGCTATGACCGGTACGAGCAGTACTTC. It encodes CASGYDRYEQYF. This sequence joins TRBV12-5 and TRBJ2-7; D not resolved. The CDR3 covers 12 residues. Germline CDR1 LGHNT, CDR2 FRNRAP. Between the trimmed V and J ends, which lost 6 bases and 4 bases, there was a span of 10 bases.